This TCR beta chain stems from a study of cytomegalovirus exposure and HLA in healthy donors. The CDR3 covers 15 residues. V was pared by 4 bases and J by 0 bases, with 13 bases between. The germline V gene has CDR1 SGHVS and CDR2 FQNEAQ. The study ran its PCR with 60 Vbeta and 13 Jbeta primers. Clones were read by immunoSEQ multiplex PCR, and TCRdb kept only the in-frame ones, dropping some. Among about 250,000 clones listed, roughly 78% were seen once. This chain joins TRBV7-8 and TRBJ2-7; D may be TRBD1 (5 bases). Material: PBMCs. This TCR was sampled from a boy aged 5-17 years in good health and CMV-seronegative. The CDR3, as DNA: TGTGCCAGCAGCTCCCGCCCGACAGTCTCCTACGAGCAGTACTTC. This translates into CASSSRPTVSYEQYF.